What follows are 4 T cell receptor beta chains derived from one specimen sequenced in a study of T-cell memory formation after mild COVID-19. TCRdb re-analysed the 5' RACE reads in MiXCR, keeping a single row per CDR3 protein. The sample consists of over 350,000 distinct CDR3 sequences, roughly 24% of them appearing once. Material: PBMCs or a T cell subset sorted from them (not recorded which). Receptors originate from an adult woman who had mild COVID-19 (a few samples of this study predate the infection). Cell type and time point are not known.

V and J are TRBV20-1 and TRBJ2-7, with D tentatively TRBD1 (6 bases). Trimming shortened V by 6 bases and J by 5 bases, and 14 bases separated the two germline ends. The CDR3 extends over 12 amino acids. The V gene's germline CDR1 is DFQATT and CDR2 SNEGSKA (reference sequence). CDR3 nucleotide sequence: TGCAGTGCACGGGCAGGGGCCAACGAGCAGTACTTC. Residues: CSARAGANEQYF.

This clonotype came up a few times. This rearrangement joins TRBV25-1 to TRBJ2-5; 7 nucleotides match TRBD1. The CDR3 has 17 amino acids. Germline CDR1 reads MGHDK; CDR2 reads SYGVNS. Trimming took 8 bases from V and 5 from J; bases not matched to a gene: 20. CDR3 DNA: TGTGCCAGCTCCCACCCCTTTTCCGAGACAGGGAACGAGACCCAGTACTTC. Translating gives CASSHPFSETGNETQYF.

The gene calls are TRBV7-2 and TRBJ1-2; D unresolved. The germline CDR1 and CDR2 sequences are SGHTA and FQGNSA. Trimming left V 4 bases short and J 4 bases short, with 10 bases between. The CDR3 length is 13 residues. The CDR3 DNA reads as TGTGCCAGCAGCTCCCAGCTGAGCTATGGCTACACCTTC. It codes for CASSSQLSYGYTF.

The chain recombines TRBV7-2 with TRBJ2-3; 9 nucleotides line up with TRBD2. In germline, CDR1 is SGHTA, CDR2 FQGNSA. This CDR3 is 16 amino acids long. J was trimmed by 4 bases and V by 4 bases; bases with no gene match: 9. The CDR3 DNA reads TGTGCCAGCAGCTGGCTAGCGGGGCATCCCTCAGATACGCAGTATTTT. It encodes CASSWLAGHPSDTQYF.